These T cell receptor beta chains were read from a single sample in a study of cytomegalovirus exposure and HLA in healthy donors. The protocol was immunoSEQ multiplex PCR, while the TCRdb copy is restricted to in-frame clones and leaves out a portion. The sample has 70,000 to 75,000 clones, 90% to 95% seen once; the top ten hold approximately 2%. The source material was PBMCs. All receptors come from a woman aged 18-30 years in good health and CMV-seropositive. The CDR3 runs from the conserved cysteine through the conserved F or W. A D gene is named only where the DNA matches it firmly. Size is stated for part of the rows, as once, few or many counts, or as a class when the clone is expanded.

j_gene,abundance,d_gene,v_gene,CDR3aa,CDR3nt
TRBJ2-2,NA,NA,TRBV19,CASIGARGRGGELFF,TGTGCCAGTATCGGGGCCAGGGGAAGAGGCGGGGAGCTGTTTTTT
TRBJ1-4,NA,NA,TRBV19,CASSIRPGENYEKLFF,TGTGCCAGTAGTATTAGGCCGGGGGAGAATTATGAAAAACTGTTTTTT
TRBJ2-3,NA,TRBD2,TRBV19,CASSILAGEDTQYF,TGTGCCAGTAGTATACTAGCGGGAGAGGATACGCAGTATTTT
TRBJ2-2,NA,TRBD2,TRBV29-1,CSVKSSGAGELFF,TGCAGCGTTAAGTCGAGCGGGGCCGGGGAGCTGTTTTTT
TRBJ1-2,NA,NA,TRBV29-1,CSTDGRGGDGYTF,TGCAGCACCGACGGGAGGGGAGGTGATGGCTACACCTTC
TRBJ1-1,NA,NA,TRBV6-6,CASTLGGMNTEAFF,TGTGCCAGCACCCTCGGCGGCATGAACACTGAAGCTTTCTTT
TRBJ1-4,NA,NA,TRBV30,CAWNIAIKEKLFF,TGTGCCTGGAATATAGCTATCAAGGAAAAACTGTTTTTT
TRBJ2-1,NA,TRBD2,TRBV5-1,CASTPPPRLAGGPSYEQFF,TGCGCCAGCACCCCTCCCCCCCGACTAGCGGGGGGCCCTTCATATGAGCAGTTCTTC
TRBJ2-7,NA,TRBD2,TRBV30,CAWSRGGSYEQYF,TGTGCCTGGAGTCGAGGCGGGAGCTACGAGCAGTACTTC
TRBJ2-5,NA,NA,TRBV7-2,CASSFQGTQYF,TGTGCCAGCAGCTTTCAGGGGACCCAGTACTTC
TRBJ1-5,NA,NA,TRBV18,CASSPGQGNQPQHF,TGTGCCAGCTCACCAGGGCAGGGCAATCAGCCCCAGCATTTT
TRBJ2-1,NA,NA,TRBV19,CATQRGLKQGDEQFF,TGTGCCACCCAAAGGGGCCTGAAACAGGGAGATGAGCAGTTCTTC
TRBJ2-7,NA,TRBD1,TRBV29-1,CSVSPGPGTGKYEQYF,TGCAGCGTCTCCCCGGGGCCCGGGACAGGGAAGTACGAGCAGTACTTC
TRBJ2-7,NA,TRBD1,TRBV11-3,CASSSTPGQVTYEQYF,TGTGCCAGCAGCTCCACACCAGGACAGGTAACCTACGAGCAGTACTTC
TRBJ2-3,NA,NA,TRBV11-2,CASSLRGGKDTQYF,TGTGCCAGCAGCTTACGTGGGGGCAAAGATACGCAGTATTTT
TRBJ2-3,NA,TRBD2,TRBV9,CASSETGLAGDTQYF,TGTGCCAGCAGCGAGACGGGACTAGCGGGAGATACGCAGTATTTT
TRBJ2-7,NA,TRBD1,TRBV7-8,CASSWLDRGSEQYF,TGTGCCAGCAGCTGGTTGGACAGGGGAAGCGAGCAGTACTTC
TRBJ2-5,NA,NA,TRBV30,CAWSFYSQETQYF,TGTGCCTGGAGTTTCTACAGCCAAGAGACCCAGTACTTC
TRBJ2-1,NA,TRBD2,TRBV7-2,CASSLTGLAAGNEQFF,TGTGCCAGCAGCTTAACGGGACTAGCGGCGGGCAATGAGCAGTTCTTC
TRBJ1-6,NA,NA,TRBV9,CASSGGRGGTPLHF,TGTGCCAGCAGCGGAGGCAGGGGTGGGACACCCCTCCACTTT
TRBJ2-3,NA,TRBD1,TRBV5-1,CASSSGTVMDTQYF,TGCGCCAGCAGCTCAGGGACAGTTATGGATACGCAGTATTTT
TRBJ2-1,NA,NA,TRBV1,CTSSQDPPGGEEMDEQFF,TGCACCAGCAGCCAAGACCCCCCCGGCGGGGAGGAGATGGATGAGCAGTTCTTC
TRBJ1-1,NA,TRBD1,TRBV5-1,CASSLPGQGEAFF,TGCGCCAGCAGCTTACCGGGACAGGGGGAAGCTTTCTTT
TRBJ1-5,NA,NA,TRBV29-1,CSVGEASNQPQHF,TGCAGCGTTGGAGAAGCCAGCAATCAGCCCCAGCATTTT
TRBJ2-6,NA,NA,TRBV6-4,CASSDPVKSNVLTF,TGTGCCAGCAGTGACCCTGTTAAATCCAACGTCCTGACTTTC
TRBJ1-2,NA,NA,TRBV7-8,CASSLALDSYGYTF,TGTGCCAGCAGCTTAGCTTTGGACAGCTATGGCTACACCTTC
TRBJ2-7,NA,NA,TRBV28,CASRPTGPSYEQYF,TGTGCCAGCAGACCGACAGGCCCTTCCTACGAGCAGTACTTC
TRBJ2-5,NA,NA,TRBV5-4,CASSLGSGFLGETQYF,TGTGCCAGCAGCTTGGGATCAGGGTTTCTCGGGGAGACCCAGTACTTC
TRBJ2-7,NA,NA,TRBV7-9,CASSLAGGEQYF,TGTGCCAGCAGCTTGGCCGGGGGCGAGCAGTACTTC
TRBJ2-1,NA,TRBD1,TRBV5-4,CASTTGTGALDEQFF,TGTGCCAGCACCACCGGGACAGGGGCTTTGGATGAGCAGTTCTTC
TRBJ1-2,NA,TRBD1,TRBV18,CALGQGFFFLYGYTF,TGTGCCCTGGGACAGGGGTTTTTTTTCCTCTATGGCTACACCTTC
TRBJ1-2,few,NA,TRBV25-1,CASSESGGRGGYTF,TGTGCCAGCAGTGAATCGGGAGGGAGAGGTGGCTACACCTTC
TRBJ2-1,NA,TRBD2,TRBV19,CASQLAGGLNEQFF,TGTGCCAGCCAACTAGCGGGGGGGCTCAATGAGCAGTTCTTC
TRBJ1-2,NA,NA,TRBV28,CASSRPDSYALANYGYTF,TGTGCCAGCAGTCGCCCGGACAGTTACGCCTTAGCTAACTATGGCTACACCTTC
TRBJ2-7,NA,NA,TRBV6-5,CASSYSEGISPYEQYF,TGTGCCAGCAGTTACTCGGAGGGAATTTCCCCCTACGAGCAGTACTTC
TRBJ1-2,NA,NA,TRBV7-9,CASSSSRNGYTF,TGTGCCAGCAGCTCCTCGCGCAATGGCTACACCTTC
TRBJ1-2,NA,TRBD1,TRBV4-3,CASSQGGQGSRGYTF,TGCGCCAGCAGCCAAGGTGGACAGGGTTCGCGTGGCTACACCTTC
TRBJ2-5,NA,TRBD2,TRBV7-3,CASSLTGLAGPQETQYF,TGTGCCAGCAGCTTAACGGGTCTAGCGGGACCTCAAGAGACCCAGTACTTC
TRBJ1-2,NA,NA,TRBV11-1,CASSFLARGGYTF,TGTGCCAGCAGCTTCCTGGCTAGGGGTGGCTACACCTTC
TRBJ2-1,NA,NA,TRBV7-7,CASSLDRFYNEQFF,TGTGCTAGCAGCCTGGACAGATTCTACAATGAGCAGTTCTTC
TRBJ2-3,NA,NA,TRBV5-4,CASSLVGGGRTDTQYF,TGTGCCAGCAGCTTGGTGGGCGGGGGCCGCACAGATACGCAGTATTTT
TRBJ2-1,NA,NA,TRBV25-1,CASSANRDPNEQFF,TGTGCCAGCAGTGCAAACAGGGACCCCAATGAGCAGTTCTTC
TRBJ2-6,NA,NA,TRBV9,CASSQRDTRTGANVLTF,TGTGCCAGCAGCCAACGGGACACTCGGACTGGGGCCAACGTCCTGACTTTC
TRBJ1-1,NA,NA,TRBV30,CAWSKTVMNTEAFF,TGTGCCTGGAGTAAAACGGTCATGAACACTGAAGCTTTCTTT
TRBJ2-7,NA,TRBD1,TRBV5-1,CASSLIETGVYEQYF,TGCGCCAGCAGCTTGATTGAGACAGGGGTCTACGAGCAGTACTTC
TRBJ1-5,once,NA,TRBV27,CASRSLRVSGNQPQHF,TGTGCCAGCAGGTCCTTAAGAGTTTCGGGCAATCAGCCCCAGCATTTT
TRBJ1-1,NA,NA,TRBV5-8,CASSLDTGSGTEAFF,TGTGCCAGCAGCTTGGATACGGGATCGGGTACTGAAGCTTTCTTT
TRBJ1-3,few,NA,TRBV6-1,CASSGLNSGNTIYF,TGTGCCAGCAGTGGACTGAACTCTGGAAACACCATATATTTT
TRBJ1-1,NA,NA,TRBV5-1,CASSPIDRKATEAFF,TGCGCCAGCAGCCCCATCGACAGGAAAGCCACTGAAGCTTTCTTT
TRBJ2-7,NA,TRBD1,TRBV9,CASSAGTGGYEQYF,TGTGCCAGCAGCGCCGGGACAGGGGGTTACGAGCAGTACTTC
TRBJ2-2,once,NA,TRBV11-2,CASSLGLANTGELFF,TGTGCCAGCAGCTTAGGTCTCGCGAACACCGGGGAGCTGTTTTTT
TRBJ2-1,NA,TRBD2,TRBV6-1,CASSEGGLVGNEQFF,TGTGCCAGCAGTGAAGGGGGACTAGTTGGCAATGAGCAGTTCTTC
TRBJ1-5,NA,TRBD1,TRBV27,CASSDTGGNQPQHF,TGTGCCAGCAGTGACACAGGGGGCAATCAGCCCCAGCATTTT
TRBJ2-5,few,NA,TRBV7-9,CASSQTEQETQYF,TGTGCCAGCAGCCAGACAGAGCAAGAGACCCAGTACTTC
TRBJ2-2,once,NA,TRBV2,CASSVSTGSYAGELFF,TGTGCCAGCAGTGTCTCTACAGGGAGTTACGCCGGGGAGCTGTTTTTT
TRBJ2-1,NA,TRBD2,TRBV29-1,CSVRTSGPYNEQFF,TGCAGCGTTAGGACTAGCGGTCCCTACAATGAGCAGTTCTTC
TRBJ2-7,NA,TRBD2,TRBV6-1,CASTKTSEGGYEQYF,TGTGCCAGCACCAAGACTAGCGAAGGAGGCTACGAGCAGTACTTC
TRBJ1-4,NA,NA,TRBV6-5,CASSPQGLSEKLFF,TGTGCCAGCAGTCCACAGGGTTTAAGCGAAAAACTGTTTTTT
TRBJ1-2,NA,NA,TRBV19,CASSLGGPYGYTF,TGTGCCAGTAGTCTGGGGGGGCCCTATGGCTACACCTTC
TRBJ1-1,NA,NA,TRBV9,CASSEPRGGNTEAFF,TGTGCCAGCAGCGAGCCCCGCGGGGGGAACACTGAAGCTTTCTTT